This is a list of T cell receptor beta chains from one sample in a study of blood T cell repertoires in COVID-19. Sequenced by immunoSEQ multiplex PCR; TCRdb stores in-frame clones only, minus some. Of some 190,000 clones in the sample, around 85% were seen once. The sequenced sample consisted of peripheral blood. The receptors were sampled from an elderly man with COVID-19, enrolled during active disease. Each CDR3 is given with its conserved first and last residue. The order of the fields is clone size, V gene, CDR3 protein. Only part of the rows carry a size: once, few, many, or a class if the clone is expanded.

>once|TRBV5-4
CASSLFWGGGNNEQFF
>-|TRBV20-1
CSALTGAEAFF
>-|TRBV27
CASSSQVQETQYF
>-|TRBV9
CASSPGRASYNEQFF
>-|TRBV9
CASSVEPGGETQYF
>once|TRBV9
CASTLGSGGSTDTQYF
>-|TRBV7-8
CASSRQETNYGYTF
>-|TRBV24-1
CATSDSTGRSTEAFF
>-|TRBV28
CASSSGFGNSPLHF
>-|TRBV7-9
CASTRGGVYNEQFF
>-|TRBV19
CASAENAAGAGETQYF
>-|TRBV9
CASSVDGHSNQPQHF
>once|TRBV27
CASSLQVNQPQHF
>once|TRBV19
CASSTQGPGLNTEAFF
>-|TRBV7-2
CASSLAGQGTSPLHF
>-|TRBV4-2
CASSQGAEQGNHGYTF
>once|TRBV2
CASKTSRTGELFF
>-|TRBV5-6
CASSATGYTEAFF
>-|TRBV7-9
CASSRGGNQPQHF
>once|TRBV3-1/TRBV3-2
CASSYTGFTGELFF
>-|TRBV19
CASIPRWSAENEKLFF
>once|TRBV10-3
CAISEFSGSSYEQYF
>-|TRBV7-8
CASSFLTVNSPLHF
>-|TRBV11-3
CASSTTGSGANVLTF
>-|TRBV7-9
CASSLDGVETQYF
>few|TRBV6-5
CASSYTTETDGYTF
>-|TRBV5-4
CASSPTGVWTEAFF
>-|TRBV6-5
CASSFGQGNYGYTF
>-|TRBV28
CASRTGVGEQYF
>-|TRBV6-1
CASSANGQGGLMNTEAFF
>-|TRBV19
CASSTRTDTEAFF
>-|TRBV7-9
CASSLERLETVATDTQYF
>-|TRBV7-8
CASSPQFSYEQYF
>-|TRBV19
CASSILPGQVNTEAFF